The entry that follows covers one T cell receptor beta chain sequence. TCRdb's table, derived via immunoSEQ multiplex PCR, lists solely in-frame clones and lacks some. The sample holds approximately 330,000 clones, about 90% seen once. These data originate in a study of blood T cell repertoires in COVID-19. On the study more broadly: Sources were T cells, B-cell-depleted T cells, or PBMCs; the material itself was cDNA or gDNA.

The CDR3 has 16 residues. Germline-derived CDR1 and CDR2 are SGDLS and YYNGEE. V trimming: 2 bases; J trimming: 1 base; junction bases outside the gene matches: 7. Participants reported their clinical history, and cohort assignment relied on those reports. The genes are TRBV9 and TRBJ1-1, with 8 bases fitting TRBD1. The sample taken for sequencing was PBMCs or T cells enriched from blood (not recorded which). The receptor comes from a woman aged 25-40 years who had recovered from COVID-19. The CDR3 DNA is TGTGCCAGCAGCGTTAGTCCCGGGACAGGGAACACTGAAGCTTTCTTT. Translation gives CASSVSPGTGNTEAFF.